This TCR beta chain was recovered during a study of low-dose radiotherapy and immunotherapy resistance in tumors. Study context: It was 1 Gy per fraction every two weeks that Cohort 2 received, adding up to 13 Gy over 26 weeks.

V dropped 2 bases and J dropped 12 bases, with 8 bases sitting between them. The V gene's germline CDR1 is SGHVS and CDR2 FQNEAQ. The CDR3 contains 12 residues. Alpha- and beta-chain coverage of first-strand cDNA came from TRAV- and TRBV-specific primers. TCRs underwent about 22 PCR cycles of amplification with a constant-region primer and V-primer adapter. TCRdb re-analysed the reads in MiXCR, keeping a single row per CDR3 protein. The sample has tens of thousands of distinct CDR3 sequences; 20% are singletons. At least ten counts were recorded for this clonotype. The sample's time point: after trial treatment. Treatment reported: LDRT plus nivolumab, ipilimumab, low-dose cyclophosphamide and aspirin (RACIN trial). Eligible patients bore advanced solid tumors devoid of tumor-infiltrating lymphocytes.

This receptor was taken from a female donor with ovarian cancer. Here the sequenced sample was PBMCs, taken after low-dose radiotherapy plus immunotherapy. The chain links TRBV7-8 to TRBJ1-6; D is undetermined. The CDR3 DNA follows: TGTGCCAGCAGCTTAACGACCGGACCCCTCCACTTT. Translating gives CASSLTTGPLHF.